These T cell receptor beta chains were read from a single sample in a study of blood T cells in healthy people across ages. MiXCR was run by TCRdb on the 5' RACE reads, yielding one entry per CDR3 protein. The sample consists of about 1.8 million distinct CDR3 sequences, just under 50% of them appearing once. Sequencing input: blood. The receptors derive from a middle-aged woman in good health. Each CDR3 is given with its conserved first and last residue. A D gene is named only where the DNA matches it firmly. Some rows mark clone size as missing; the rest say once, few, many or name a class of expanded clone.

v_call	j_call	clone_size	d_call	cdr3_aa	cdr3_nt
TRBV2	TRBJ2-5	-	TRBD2	CASSERGARMKETQYF	TGTGCCAGCAGTGAGCGGGGGGCGCGGATGAAGGAGACCCAGTACTTC
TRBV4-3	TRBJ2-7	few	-	CASSQDLGLSYEQYF	TGCGCCAGCAGCCAAGATCTTGGACTCTCCTACGAGCAGTACTTC
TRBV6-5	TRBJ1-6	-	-	CASTPSSGSYNSPLHF	TGTGCCAGCACCCCGTCGTCAGGCTCCTATAATTCACCCCTCCACTTT
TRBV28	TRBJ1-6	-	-	CASSPPHISPLHF	TGTGCCAGCAGCCCCCCCCACATATCACCCCTCCACTTT
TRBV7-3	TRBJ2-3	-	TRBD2	CASSYRPSLAGFDYTQYF	TGTGCCAGCAGCTACCGTCCATCACTAGCGGGTTTCGATTATACGCAGTATTTT
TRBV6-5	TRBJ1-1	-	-	CACRFRSDGNTEAFF	TGTGCCTGCAGATTTCGATCGGACGGGAACACTGAAGCTTTCTTT
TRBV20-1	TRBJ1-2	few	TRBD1	CSTGTGQGNYGYTF	TGCAGTACGGGGACGGGACAGGGGAACTATGGCTACACCTTC
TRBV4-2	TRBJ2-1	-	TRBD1	CASSQEGTARNEQFF	TGTGCCAGCAGCCAAGAGGGGACAGCAAGGAATGAGCAGTTCTTC
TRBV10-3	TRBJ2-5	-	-	CATSPGPETETQYF	TGTGCCACCTCTCCGGGACCTGAGACGGAGACCCAGTACTTC
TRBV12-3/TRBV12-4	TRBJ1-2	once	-	CVSSLGRSSSYGYTF	TGTGTCAGCAGTTTGGGCAGATCTTCCTCCTATGGCTACACCTTC
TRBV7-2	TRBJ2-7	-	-	CASSLARGRGSYNEQYF	TGTGCCAGCAGCTTAGCGCGGGGGCGGGGTTCCTACAATGAGCAGTACTTC
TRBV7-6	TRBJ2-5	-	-	CASSDGTTQETQYF	TGTGCCAGCAGTGACGGGACAACTCAAGAGACCCAGTACTTC
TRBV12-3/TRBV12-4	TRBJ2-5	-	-	CASRRDHGETQYF	TGTGCCAGCCGGAGAGATCACGGGGAGACCCAGTACTTC
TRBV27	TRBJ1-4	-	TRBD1	CASSFIGQVREKLFF	TGTGCCAGCAGCTTCATAGGACAGGTCCGGGAAAAACTGTTTTTT
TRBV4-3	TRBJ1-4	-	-	CASSPYFLLGGKLFF	TGCGCCAGCAGCCCCTACTTTCTACTCGGGGGAAAACTGTTTTTT
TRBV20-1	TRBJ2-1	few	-	CSANRQASNEQFF	TGCAGTGCTAATCGACAGGCCAGCAATGAGCAGTTCTTC
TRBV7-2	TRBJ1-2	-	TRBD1	CASSLVGQGTANYGYTF	TGTGCCAGCAGCTTAGTCGGACAGGGCACAGCTAACTATGGCTACACCTTC
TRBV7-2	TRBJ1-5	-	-	CASSLRGGPRTYSNQPQHF	TGTGCCAGCAGCCTCCGGGGGGGGCCGCGTACTTATAGCAATCAGCCCCAGCATTTT
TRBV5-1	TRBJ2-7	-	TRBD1	CASSRLQGAVSYNEQYF	TGCGCCAGCAGTAGACTACAGGGGGCCGTCTCCTACAATGAGCAGTACTTC
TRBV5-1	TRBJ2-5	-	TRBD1	CASSPWTGMETQYF	TGCGCCAGCAGCCCATGGACAGGGATGGAGACCCAGTACTTC
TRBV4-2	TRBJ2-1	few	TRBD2	CASSPSGDSYNEQFF	TGTGCCAGCAGCCCCAGCGGGGACTCCTACAATGAGCAGTTCTTC
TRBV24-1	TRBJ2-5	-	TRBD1	CATSDNSGQGYQETQYF	TGTGCCACCAGTGACAACTCCGGACAGGGTTATCAAGAGACCCAGTACTTC
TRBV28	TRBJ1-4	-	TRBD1	CASSLLGTGASEKLFF	TGTGCCAGCAGTTTATTGGGGACAGGTGCCAGCGAAAAACTGTTTTTT
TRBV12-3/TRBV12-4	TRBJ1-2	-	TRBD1	CASSSYRGRSYTF	TGTGCCAGCAGTTCGTACAGGGGCAGAAGCTACACCTTC
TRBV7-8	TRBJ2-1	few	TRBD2	CASSFIGGSYNEQFF	TGTGCCAGCAGCTTTATCGGGGGGTCCTACAATGAGCAGTTCTTC
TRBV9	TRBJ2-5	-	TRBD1	CASNPTGGSETQYF	TGTGCCAGCAACCCGACAGGGGGTTCGGAGACCCAGTACTTC
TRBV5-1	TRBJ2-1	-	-	CASSRSGLEEQFF	TGCGCCAGCAGCCGGTCAGGGTTAGAGGAGCAGTTCTTC
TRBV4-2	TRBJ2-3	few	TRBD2	CASSLVGEVGAGGPPDTQYF	TGTGCCAGCAGCCTCGTCGGCGAGGTTGGAGCGGGGGGCCCCCCAGATACGCAGTATTTT
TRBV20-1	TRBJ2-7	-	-	CSAFPTTYEQYF	TGCAGTGCCTTTCCGACTACCTACGAGCAGTACTTC
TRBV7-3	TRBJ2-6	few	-	CASSLEGAAHGANVLTF	TGTGCCAGCAGCTTGGAGGGGGCGGCTCACGGGGCCAACGTCCTGACTTTC
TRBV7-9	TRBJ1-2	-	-	CASSLARDGRANYGYTF	TGTGCCAGCAGCTTAGCAAGGGACGGAAGAGCTAACTATGGCTACACCTTC
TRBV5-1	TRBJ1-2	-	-	CASSLAGPGNYGYTF	TGCGCCAGCAGCTTGGCTGGACCGGGAAACTATGGCTACACCTTC
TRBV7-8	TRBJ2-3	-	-	CASSRDQHTQYF	TGTGCCAGCAGTCGTGATCAGCATACGCAGTATTTT
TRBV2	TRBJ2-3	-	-	CASRQLTSSTDTQYF	TGTGCCAGCAGACAGCTGACTTCTAGCACAGATACGCAGTATTTT
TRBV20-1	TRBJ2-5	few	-	CSARDGGLPIRTQYF	TGCAGTGCTAGAGATGGTGGACTCCCGATTAGGACCCAGTACTTC